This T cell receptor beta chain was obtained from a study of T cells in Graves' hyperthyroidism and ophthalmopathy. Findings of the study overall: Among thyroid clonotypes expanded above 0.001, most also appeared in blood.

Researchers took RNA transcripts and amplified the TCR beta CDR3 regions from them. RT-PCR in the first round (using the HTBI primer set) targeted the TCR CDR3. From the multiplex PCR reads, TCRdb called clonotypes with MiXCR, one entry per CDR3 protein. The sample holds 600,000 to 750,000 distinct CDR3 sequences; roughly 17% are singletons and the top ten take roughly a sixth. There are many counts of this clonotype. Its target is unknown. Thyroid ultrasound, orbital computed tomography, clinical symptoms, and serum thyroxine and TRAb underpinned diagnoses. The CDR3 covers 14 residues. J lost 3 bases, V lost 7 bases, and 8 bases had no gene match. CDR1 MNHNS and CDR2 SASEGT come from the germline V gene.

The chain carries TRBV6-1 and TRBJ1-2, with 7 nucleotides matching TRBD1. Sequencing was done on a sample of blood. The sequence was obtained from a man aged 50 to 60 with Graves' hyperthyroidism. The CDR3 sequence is CASIPIGTDYGYTF. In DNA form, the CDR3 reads TGTGCCAGCATACCTATCGGGACAGACTATGGCTACACCTTC.